This T cell receptor beta chain is from a study of blood T cell repertoires in COVID-19. Turning to the study itself: The United States, Italy and Spain supplied acute and convalescent COVID-19 samples. From T cells, B-cell-depleted T cells, or PBMCs came the material, which was cDNA or gDNA.

Original data processing: Quantification of nucleated cells was approximated via reference gene primer amplification. The assay was immunoSEQ multiplex PCR, and TCRdb's table has in-frame clones only and misses some. V and J calls and clone size are those listed in that table; D and trimming were worked out from the DNA. The repertoire consists of 58,000 or so clones, with roughly 79% occurring once and the leading ten covering 4% to 6%. The ends were cut back, 2 bases at V and 0 bases at J, with 12 bases in the middle. The CDR3 has 17 amino acids. Germline loops: CDR1 SGDLS, CDR2 YYNGEE. This TCR was recovered from a human donor in a cohort sampled during active COVID-19. Sequenced: peripheral blood. The chain combines TRBV9 with TRBJ2-6, with D perhaps matching TRBD2 (6 bases). The CDR3: CASSVTSQFSGANVLTF. CDR3 coding DNA: TGTGCCAGCAGCGTCACTAGCCAATTCTCTGGGGCCAACGTCCTGACTTTC.